Following are 24 T cell receptor beta chains from one sample sequenced in a study of T-cell reconstitution after alpha-beta-depleted transplantation in children. Unique molecular identifiers tagged the TCRbeta library. TCRdb reprocessed the PCR reads via MiXCR and lists one record per CDR3 protein. The sample has hundreds of thousands of distinct CDR3 sequences; roughly 15% are singletons. The sequences come from PBMCs, mostly from graft donor cells, collected 360 days after TCRalphabeta/CD19-depleted stem cell transplant. The receptors originated from a male patient aged 10-17 years who had a stem cell transplant for acute lymphoblastic leukemia, so the T cells may come from the graft donor.

This clonotype has at least ten counts. The V gene is TRBV7-9, the J gene TRBJ2-7; 8 bases are shared with TRBD1. Germline assignment: CDR1 SEHNR and CDR2 FQNEAQ (reference sequence). J was trimmed by 7 bases and V by 0 bases; bases with no gene match: 5. The CDR3 extends over 14 amino acids. Here the CDR3 reads CASSLADRAGEQYF. The CDR3 region has the DNA TGTGCCAGCAGCTTAGCGGACAGGGCCGGGGAGCAGTACTTC.

This clonotype was picked up a small number of times. The chain recombines TRBV2 with TRBJ2-3; D is uncertain. CDR1 and CDR2 from the germline V gene are SNHLY and FYNNEI. Deletions cut 4 bases from V and 9 bases from J, with 8 bases between. There are 11 residues in the CDR3. CDR3 nucleotide sequence: TGTGCCAGCAGTGTTCAGCTAACGCAGTATTTT. Residues: CASSVQLTQYF.

This clonotype was seen repeatedly, ten times or more. This sequence joins TRBV5-1 and TRBJ2-7; D is uncertain. CDR1 SGHRS and CDR2 YFSETQ come from the germline V gene. With 1 base removed from V and 6 bases from J, the gap between germline ends came to 8 bases. The CDR3 contains 12 residues. CDR3 coding DNA: TGCGCCAGCAGCTTGCTTTTCATCGAGCAGTACTTC. Translating it yields CASSLLFIEQYF.

V and J are TRBV18 and TRBJ1-2; D is possibly TRBD1 (6 bases). Germline V gene data show CDR1 as KGHSH and CDR2 as LQKENI. V dropped 7 bases and J dropped 2 bases, with 23 bases sitting between them. CDR3 length: 17 amino acids. CDR3 region: CASFPGLQGNWNYGYTF. In nucleotides, the CDR3 is TGTGCCAGCTTCCCCGGACTACAGGGCAATTGGAACTATGGCTACACCTTC.

The rearrangement joins TRBV27 to TRBJ2-4, with D perhaps being TRBD1 or TRBD2 (5 bases each). Germline assignment: CDR1 MNHEY and CDR2 SMNVEV (reference sequence). V was pared by 7 bases and J by 7 bases, with 23 bases between. The CDR3 extends over 16 amino acids. The CDR3 reads CASTSLRGLKGNIQYF. The CDR3 DNA sequence: TGTGCCAGCACCAGCCTCCGGGGCCTCAAGGGGAACATTCAGTACTTC.

This clonotype has more than one count but fewer than ten. The CDR3 protein is CASSSEGMGYGYTF. The CDR3 DNA reads TGTGCCAGCAGCTCCGAGGGAATGGGTTATGGCTACACCTTC. This chain joins TRBV11-2 and TRBJ1-2; no clear D gene. The CDR3 consists of 14 residues. The V gene lost 4 bases and the J gene lost 5 bases, with 14 bases spanning the gap. Germline V gene sequence: CDR1 SGHAT, CDR2 FQNNGV. The variable domain in full, with the rest retrieved from reference TRBV11-2 and TRBJ1-2, is EAGVAQSPRYKIIEKRQSVAFWCNPISGHATLYWYQQILGQGPKLLIQFQNNGVVDDSQLPKDRFSAERLKGVDSTLKIQPAKLEDSAVYLCASSSEGMGYGYTFGSGTRLTVV.

This clonotype turned up a few times. CDR3 sequence reads: CASSLGTVIEQYF. The CDR3 DNA is TGTGCCAGCAGCTTAGGGACAGTTATCGAGCAGTACTTC. The chain links TRBV7-8 to TRBJ2-7; TRBD1 is a possible D gene (6 bases). Germline CDR1 SGHVS, CDR2 FQNEAQ. Between the trimmed V and J ends, which lost 1 base and 6 bases, there was a span of 10 bases. The CDR3 loop spans 13 amino acids.

The J gene is TRBJ1-1, the V gene TRBV2; possibly TRBD1 for D (6 bases). Trimming pared 2 bases from V and 4 bases from J, leaving 17 bases between. Germline assignment: CDR1 SNHLY and CDR2 FYNNEI. The CDR3 totals 16 residues. The CDR3, as DNA: TGTGCCAGCAGTGAATCCATAGTAGGGGGATTCACTGAAGCTTTCTTT. It specifies CASSESIVGGFTEAFF.

This clonotype was seen only a few times. The chain links TRBV11-2 to TRBJ2-5, with D possibly matching TRBD1 (7 bases). CDR1 and CDR2 (germline): SGHAT, FQNNGV. The CDR3 length is 13 residues. V was cut by 5 bases and J by 7 bases, with 14 bases left in between. The DNA of the CDR3 is TGTGCCAGCAGCCGCAGGGGGGTCGGGACCCAGTACTTC. Amino acid sequence: CASSRRGVGTQYF.

The V and J genes are TRBV7-9 and TRBJ2-7; D possibly matches TRBD1 or TRBD2 (6 bases each). Germline CDR1 is SEHNR and CDR2 is FQNEAQ (reference sequence). V was shortened by 4 bases and J by 2 bases, with 21 bases between the two germline ends. The CDR3 has 17 residues. Here the CDR3 reads CASSSALGGGTAYEQYF. CDR3 bases: TGTGCCAGCAGCTCCGCCTTAGGGGGAGGCACCGCCTACGAGCAGTACTTC.

The chain is built from TRBV20-1 and TRBJ2-1; TRBD2 matches 11 bases. CDR3 length: 14 amino acids. Germline CDR1 reads DFQATT; CDR2 reads SNEGSKA (reference sequence). V shed 5 bases and J 4 bases; nucleotides not matched to a gene: 4. Written as DNA, the CDR3 is TGCAGTGCTGAACTAGCGGGAGAGTACAATGAGCAGTTCTTC. It translates to CSAELAGEYNEQFF.

The gene calls are TRBV28 and TRBJ2-1; D is undetermined. Trimming took off 7 bases at V and 3 bases at J, with 10 bases between the two ends. The CDR3 has 13 residues. Germline V gene lookup returns CDR1 MDHEN and CDR2 SYDVKM. CDR3 amino acids: CASTVTRYNEQFF. Written as DNA, the CDR3 is TGTGCCAGCACGGTTACCCGCTACAATGAGCAGTTCTTC.

The table lists this clonotype with many counts. The V and J genes are TRBV20-1 and TRBJ2-7; tentatively, D is TRBD2 (5 bases). CDR1 and CDR2 from the germline V gene are DFQATT and SNEGSKA (reference sequence). The CDR3 runs 10 residues. Deletions cut 3 bases from V and 5 bases from J, with 5 bases between. Here the CDR3 reads CSARRDEQYF. The DNA for the CDR3 is TGCAGTGCTAGGAGGGACGAGCAGTACTTC.

The chain combines TRBV10-3 with TRBJ2-1; 8 bases map to TRBD2. Trimming cost V 6 bases and J 0 bases; bases outside gene matches: 13. The germline CDR1 and CDR2 sequences are ENHRY and SYGVKD. CDR3 size: 18 residues. CDR3 in amino acids: CAISLGGGLPSSYNEQFF. The CDR3 DNA reads TGTGCCATCAGCCTCGGGGGGGGACTACCTAGCTCCTACAATGAGCAGTTCTTC.

This clonotype turned up a few times. V is TRBV20-1 and J is TRBJ2-5; the D gene is possibly TRBD1 (6 bases). This CDR3 has 13 residues. Germline-derived CDR1 and CDR2 are DFQATT and SNEGSKA (reference sequence). V was trimmed by 2 bases and J by 0 bases, leaving 7 bases between them. The CDR3 nucleotides are TGCAGTGCTAGATGGACAGACCAAGAGACCCAGTACTTC. This codes for CSARWTDQETQYF.

The gene calls are TRBV4-2 and TRBJ2-2; perhaps TRBD2 as D (7 bases). V gave up 2 bases and J gave up 5 bases, with 21 bases separating them. Germline values: CDR1 LGHNA, CDR2 YNFKEQ. The CDR3 spans 18 residues. The CDR3 sequence is CASSQLLGAGEGTGELFF. DNA for the CDR3: TGTGCCAGCAGCCAACTATTGGGGGCGGGAGAGGGGACCGGGGAGCTGTTTTTT.

This clonotype came up many times. The J gene is TRBJ2-7, the V gene TRBV9; TRBD2 aligns across 7 bases. The CDR3 is 13 amino acids. V shed 4 bases and J 2 bases; nucleotides not matched to a gene: 3. Germline V CDR1 and CDR2: SGDLS, YYNGEE. The chain's CDR3 is CASSLTSAYEQYF. The CDR3, as DNA: TGTGCCAGCAGCTTAACTAGCGCCTACGAGCAGTACTTC.

V usage is TRBV11-1 and J usage is TRBJ2-1; D is ambiguous. Germline lookup yields CDR1 SGHAT and CDR2 FQDESV (reference sequence). CDR3 length: 15 residues. V lost 3 bases and J lost 2, with 11 bases in between. The CDR3 spells CASSFQTTTYNEQFF. In DNA form, the CDR3 reads TGTGCCAGCAGCTTCCAGACGACGACCTACAATGAGCAGTTCTTC.

This clonotype came up a few times. The chain has TRBV5-1 and TRBJ1-6; D perhaps matches TRBD1 (6 bases). Germline V gives CDR1 SGHRS, CDR2 YFSETQ. There are 17 residues in the CDR3. V was pared by 5 bases and J by 8 bases, with 23 bases between. CDR3 region: CASRWFGGRTVHSPLHF. DNA for the CDR3: TGCGCCAGCAGGTGGTTCGGTGGAAGGACAGTCCATTCACCCCTCCACTTT.

This clonotype came up many times. V is TRBV25-1 and J is TRBJ2-2, with no clear D. CDR3 length: 15 residues. Germline V CDR1 and CDR2: MGHDK, SYGVNS. Trimming removed 4 bases from V and 6 bases from J, with 15 bases in between. CDR3 sequence (DNA): TGTGCCAGCAGTGTCGGACCTCCATGGGCCGGGGAGCTGTTTTTT. This encodes CASSVGPPWAGELFF. The whole variable domain, filled in from reference TRBV25-1 and TRBJ2-2, reads EADIYQTPRYLVIGTGKKITLECSQTMGHDKMYWYQQDPGMELHLIHYSYGVNSTEKGDLSSESTVSRIRTEHFPLTLESARPSHTSQYLCASSVGPPWAGELFFGEGSRLTVL.

The chain employs TRBV5-1 and TRBJ2-5; no definite D call. The CDR3 contains 14 residues. Looked up from germline, CDR1 is SGHRS and CDR2 is YFSETQ. V lost 1 base to trimming and J lost 4 bases, with 11 bases between them. DNA of the CDR3: TGCGCCAGCAGCTTGAGGGCGCCCCCAGAGACCCAGTACTTC. Residues: CASSLRAPPETQYF. Together with reference TRBV5-1 and TRBJ2-5, the CDR3 gives the full variable domain: KAGVTQTPRYLIKTRGQQVTLSCSPISGHRSVSWYQQTPGQGLQFLFEYFSETQRNKGNFPGRFSGRQFSNSRSEMNVSTLELGDSALYLCASSLRAPPETQYFGPGTRLLVL.

This clonotype has a handful of counts. V usage is TRBV5-1 and J usage is TRBJ2-1; 14 bases are a match to TRBD2. Trimming at V came to 4 bases and at J to 8 bases, leaving 11 bases not matched to a gene. The CDR3 covers 17 residues. Germline CDR1 is SGHRS and CDR2 is YFSETQ. The CDR3 DNA reads as TGCGCCAGCAGCGTGGGACTAGCGGGAGCTCAATATTATGAGCAGTTCTTC. As protein: CASSVGLAGAQYYEQFF.

This clonotype turned up a few times. The chain has TRBV25-1 and TRBJ2-1; 11 nucleotides agree with TRBD2. Germline CDR1 MGHDK, CDR2 SYGVNS. The CDR3 is 16 amino acids. V gave up 3 bases and J gave up 3 bases; unmatched junction bases: 4. In DNA form, the CDR3 reads TGTGCCAGCAGTGATCCTAGCGGGAGGTTCTACAATGAGCAGTTCTTC. Protein: CASSDPSGRFYNEQFF.

The chain links TRBV18 to TRBJ1-3; D is ambiguous. The CDR3 covers 17 residues. With 6 bases removed from V and 2 bases from J, the gap between germline ends came to 20 bases. Per germline, CDR1 KGHSH and CDR2 LQKENI. The CDR3 coding sequence is TGTGCCAGCTCCCCTCAGTCAAGGGTGGCGGCTGGAAACACCATATATTTT. This encodes CASSPQSRVAAGNTIYF.